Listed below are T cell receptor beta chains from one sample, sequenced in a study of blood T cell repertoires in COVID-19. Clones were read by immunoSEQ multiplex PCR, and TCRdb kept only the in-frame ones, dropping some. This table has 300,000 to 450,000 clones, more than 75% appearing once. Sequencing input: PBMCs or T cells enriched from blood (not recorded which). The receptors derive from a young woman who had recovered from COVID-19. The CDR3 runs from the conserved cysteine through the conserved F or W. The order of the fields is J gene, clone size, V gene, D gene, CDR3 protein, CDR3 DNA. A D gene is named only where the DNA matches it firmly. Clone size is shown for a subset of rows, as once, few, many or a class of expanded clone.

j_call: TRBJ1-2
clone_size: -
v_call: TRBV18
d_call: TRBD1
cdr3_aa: CASSTGAVGYGYTF
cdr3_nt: TGTGCCAGCTCAACAGGGGCGGTGGGCTATGGCTACACCTTC

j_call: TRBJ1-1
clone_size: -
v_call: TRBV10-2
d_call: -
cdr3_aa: CASSESPGLEAFF
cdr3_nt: TGCGCCAGCAGTGAGTCGCCAGGACTTGAAGCTTTCTTT

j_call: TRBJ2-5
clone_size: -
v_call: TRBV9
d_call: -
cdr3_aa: CASSVEPVPETQYF
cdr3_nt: TGTGCCAGCAGCGTAGAGCCCGTCCCGGAGACCCAGTACTTC

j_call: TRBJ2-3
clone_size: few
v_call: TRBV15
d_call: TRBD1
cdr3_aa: CATSQTSGQGTDTQYF
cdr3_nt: TGTGCCACCAGCCAAACCTCGGGACAGGGCACAGATACGCAGTATTTT

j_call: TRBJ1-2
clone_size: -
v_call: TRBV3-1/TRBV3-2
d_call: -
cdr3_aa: CASAPGPLGRYGYTF
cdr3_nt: TGTGCCAGCGCTCCTGGACCTCTGGGGCGGTATGGCTACACCTTC

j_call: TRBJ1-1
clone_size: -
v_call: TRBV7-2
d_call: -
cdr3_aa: CASSQRTDEAFF
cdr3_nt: TGTGCCAGCAGCCAACGGACAGATGAAGCTTTCTTT

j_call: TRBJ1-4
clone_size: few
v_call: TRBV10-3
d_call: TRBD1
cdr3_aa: CATRTGKLKATNEKLFF
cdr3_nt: TGTGCCACCCGGACAGGGAAGCTAAAAGCAACTAATGAAAAACTGTTTTTT

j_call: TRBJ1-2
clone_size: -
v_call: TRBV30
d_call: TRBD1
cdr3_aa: CAWSEGTGVYGYTF
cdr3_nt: TGTGCCTGGAGTGAAGGGACAGGGGTTTATGGCTACACCTTC

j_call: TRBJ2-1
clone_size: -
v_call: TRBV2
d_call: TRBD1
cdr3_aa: CASSPGQGTDEQFF
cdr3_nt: TGTGCCAGCAGTCCGGGACAGGGCACGGATGAGCAGTTCTTC

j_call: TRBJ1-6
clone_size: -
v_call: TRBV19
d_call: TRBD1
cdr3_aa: CASSIWSGTVGSPLHF
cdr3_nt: TGTGCCAGTAGTATATGGTCGGGGACAGTCGGTTCACCCCTCCACTTT

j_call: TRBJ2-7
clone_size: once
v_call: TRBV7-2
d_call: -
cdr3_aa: CASSLAGNGGYEQYF
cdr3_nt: TGTGCCAGCAGCTTAGCGGGGAATGGAGGGTACGAGCAGTACTTC

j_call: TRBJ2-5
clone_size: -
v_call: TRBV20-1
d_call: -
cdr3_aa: CSAGEVETQYF
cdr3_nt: TGCAGTGCCGGAGAAGTGGAGACCCAGTACTTC

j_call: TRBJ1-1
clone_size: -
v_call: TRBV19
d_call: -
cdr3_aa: CASSMKGDTTEAFF
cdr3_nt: TGTGCCAGTAGTATGAAGGGGGATACTACTGAAGCTTTCTTT

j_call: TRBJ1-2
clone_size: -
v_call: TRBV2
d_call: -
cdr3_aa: CASTIGQFNYGYTF
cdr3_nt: TGTGCCAGCACCATAGGACAGTTTAACTATGGCTACACCTTC

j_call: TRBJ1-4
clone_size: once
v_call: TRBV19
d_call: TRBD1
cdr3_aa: CASSPLEGGGEKLFF
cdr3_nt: TGTGCCAGTAGTCCCCTCGAAGGGGGCGGAGAAAAACTGTTTTTT

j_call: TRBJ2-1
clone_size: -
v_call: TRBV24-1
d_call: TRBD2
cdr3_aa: CATSPGGPNEQFF
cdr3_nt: TGTGCCACCAGTCCGGGGGGGCCCAATGAGCAGTTCTTC

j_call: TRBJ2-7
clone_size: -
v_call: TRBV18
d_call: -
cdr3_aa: CASRQRYEQYF
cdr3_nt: TGTGCCAGCCGGCAGCGATACGAGCAGTACTTC

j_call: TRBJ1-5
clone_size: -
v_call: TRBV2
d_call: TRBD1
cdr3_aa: CASRGRQGSLPQHF
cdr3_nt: TGTGCCAGCAGGGGTAGACAGGGCTCCCTACCCCAGCATTTT

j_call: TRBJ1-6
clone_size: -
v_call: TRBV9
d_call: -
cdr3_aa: CASSVAPGQPLHF
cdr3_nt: TGTGCCAGCAGCGTAGCCCCAGGACAGCCCCTCCACTTT

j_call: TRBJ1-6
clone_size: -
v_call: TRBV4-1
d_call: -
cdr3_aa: CASSQEPGTFNPLHF
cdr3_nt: TGCGCCAGCAGCCAAGAACCGGGGACATTTAACCCCCTCCACTTT

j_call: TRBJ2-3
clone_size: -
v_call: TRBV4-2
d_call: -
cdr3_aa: CASSQYTDTQYF
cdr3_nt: TGTGCCAGCAGCCAATACACAGATACGCAGTATTTT

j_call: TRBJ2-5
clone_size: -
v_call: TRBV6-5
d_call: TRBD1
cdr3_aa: CASSPGTGGGETQYF
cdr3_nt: TGTGCCAGCAGTCCCGGGACAGGGGGCGGAGAGACCCAGTACTTC

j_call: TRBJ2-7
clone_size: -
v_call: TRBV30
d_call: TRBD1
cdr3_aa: CALDRGIGEQYF
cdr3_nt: TGTGCCTTGGACAGGGGGATTGGTGAGCAGTACTTC

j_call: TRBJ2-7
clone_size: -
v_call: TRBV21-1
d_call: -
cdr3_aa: CASSKGRDEQYF
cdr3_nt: TGTGCCAGCAGCAAAGGGAGGGACGAGCAGTACTTC